A single sample gave rise to the 27 T cell receptor beta chains below, sequenced in a study of tumor and adjacent non-tumor tissue in lung cancer. This sample's RNA came from whole unsorted tissue. A modified ARM-PCR protocol with three rounds of nested PCR amplified TCRbeta. TCRdb processed the multiplex PCR reads anew with MiXCR; each CDR3 protein has one entry. The table has tens of thousands of distinct CDR3 sequences, around 75% seen once. The sample consisted of lung tumor tissue. These receptors came from a woman in her 50s with non-small cell lung cancer.

The chain has TRBV20-1 and TRBJ1-1; D gene unclear. The germline V and J ends were trimmed by 5 bases and 11 bases, with 24 bases remaining between them. Germline CDR1 and CDR2: DFQATT and SNEGSKA (reference sequence). This CDR3 has 14 residues. The CDR3 is CSADGRGENTKAFF. CDR3 DNA sequence: TGCAGTGCTGACGGGCGCGGGGAGAACACTAAGGCTTTCTTT.

The chain carries TRBV28 and TRBJ2-2, with D perhaps TRBD1 or TRBD2 (6 bases each). Germline CDR1 is MDHEN and CDR2 is SYDVKM. This CDR3 comprises 15 residues. The V end was cut by 10 bases, the J end by 6 bases, with 21 bases between. The CDR3, as DNA: TGTGCCAACAGCTGGATAGGGGGGTCGGCCGGGGAGCTGTTTTTT. Protein sequence: CANSWIGGSAGELFF.

Concerning this clonotype: The junction shows a germline mismatch at one end, possibly a read error. The genes are TRBV20-1 and TRBJ2-7; D is ambiguous. The CDR3 length is 12 residues. Germline CDR1 DFQATT, CDR2 SNEGSKA (reference sequence). CDR3 coding DNA: TGTAGTGCTTCCGAAAGGACCACCGAGCAGTACTTC. As protein: CSASERTTEQYF.

This clonotype was counted between two and nine times. The J gene is TRBJ2-1, the V gene TRBV18; D gene unclear. V lost 4 bases and J lost 0, with 7 bases in between. Per germline, CDR1 KGHSH and CDR2 LQKENI. This CDR3 is built from 14 residues. CDR3 protein: CASSLANSYNEQFF. CDR3 bases: TGTGCCAGCTCACTTGCTAACTCCTACAATGAGCAGTTCTTC.

As for this clonotype: The conserved closing phenylalanine or tryptophan is absent in this CDR3, likely reflecting a read error. The V call is TRBV29-1, the J call TRBJ2-7; TRBD1 aligns across 8 bases. Germline-derived CDR1 and CDR2 are SQVTM and ANQGSEA. This CDR3 contains 13 residues. DNA for the CDR3: TGCAGTGTTGAAAACACAGGGGGAGGCGAGCAGTACTGC. Its protein is CSVENTGGGEQYC.

Note on this clonotype: Compared with germline, one end of the junction differs, possibly owing to a read error. The chain couples TRBV4-1 to TRBJ2-1, with TRBD2 identical over 7 bases. Germline-derived CDR1 and CDR2 are MGHRA and YSYEKL. CDR3 length: 16 amino acids. The CDR3 sequence is CTSSQVSWEGVNEQFF. In nucleotides, the CDR3 is TGCACCAGCAGCCAAGTCTCATGGGAGGGCGTCAATGAGCAGTTCTTC.

V and J are TRBV4-1 and TRBJ1-2; D is unresolved. There are 18 residues in the CDR3. CDR1 and CDR2 (germline): MGHRA, YSYEKL. In nucleotides, the CDR3 is TGCCGCAGCAGCCAAGATGTGGTTGAGTCCTATCCTAACTATGGCTACACCTTC. Protein sequence: CRSSQDVVESYPNYGYTF.

On this clonotype itself: Its ends do not fully match the called genes, so a read error is possible. The V and J genes are TRBV6-2 or TRBV6-3 and TRBJ2-1; the match to TRBD1 covers 8 bases. CDR1 is MNHEY, CDR2 SVGEGT, per germline. The CDR3 totals 15 residues. The CDR3 DNA is TGTGTCAGCAGTATTTCAGGGGGCTTCTACAATGAGCACTTCTTC. Amino acids: CVSSISGGFYNEHFF.

The count of this clonotype is one. The J gene is TRBJ1-1, the V gene TRBV20-1; D is ambiguous. The V end was cut by 8 bases, the J end by 6 bases, with 16 bases between. This CDR3 contains 12 residues. Germline CDR1 and CDR2: DFQATT and SNEGSKA (reference sequence). CDR3 protein: CSSSYPGAEAFF. CDR3 bases: TGCAGTAGTAGTTACCCGGGAGCTGAAGCTTTCTTT.

Points on this clonotype: One end of the junction varies from germline; a read error may be responsible. The chain links TRBV5-5 to TRBJ1-1; 10 nucleotides match TRBD1. This CDR3 contains 14 residues. The germline V gene has CDR1 SGHKS and CDR2 YYEKEE (reference sequence). CDR3 bases: TGTGCCAACAGCGGGAGGGACAGGGGAGCTAAAACTTTCTTT. Translating gives CANSGRDRGAKTFF.

In this sample, this clonotype is medium-sized (0.01 to 0.1%). The rearrangement joins TRBV29-1 to TRBJ2-5; TRBD1 aligns across 7 bases. Per the germline V gene, CDR1 is SQVTM and CDR2 is ANQGSEA. This CDR3 is 13 amino acids long. After removal of 5 bases from V and 0 bases from J, the junction contained 3 bases not matched to a gene. The CDR3 sequence: CSVLGTDQETQYF. CDR3 DNA: TGCAGCGTTCTGGGGACAGACCAAGAGACCCAGTACTTC.

This clonotype was observed at least ten times. The J gene is TRBJ2-5, the V gene TRBV28; D is possibly TRBD1 or TRBD2 (6 bases each). The CDR3 covers 13 residues. Germline V CDR1 and CDR2: MDHEN, SYDVKM. V lost 7 bases and J 5 bases, leaving 14 bases between the germline ends. For the CDR3, the DNA is TGTGCCAGCACGGGGGCAGTGAGGGAGACCCAGTACTTC. Its protein product is CASTGAVRETQYF.

On this clonotype itself: A read error may produce the germline difference seen at one junction end. The chain joins TRBV5-6 to TRBJ1-5; perhaps D is TRBD1 or TRBD2 (6 bases each). The end of the DNA aligns better with TRBJ2-3, so the J call may be wrong. The CDR3 runs to 17 residues. CDR1 and CDR2 from the germline V gene are SGHDT and YYEEEE. The CDR3 DNA is TGCGCCAGCAGCTTAAACAGGGACTTGAATAGCAATCAGCCCCAGTATTTT. Translating gives CASSLNRDLNSNQPQYF.

This clonotype has ten or more counts. The chain has TRBV20-1 and TRBJ2-2; perhaps D is TRBD1 or TRBD2 (6 bases each). V was cut by 4 bases and J by 3 bases, with 18 bases left in between. CDR3 length: 16 residues. Germline CDR1 and CDR2: DFQATT and SNEGSKA (reference sequence). The CDR3 region is CSAIGPEGGDTGELFF. CDR3 DNA: TGCAGTGCTATAGGTCCGGAGGGGGGCGACACCGGGGAGCTGTTTTTT.

This clonotype was seen once. This chain links TRBV29-1 with TRBJ2-1; the D gene is possibly TRBD2 (5 bases). V shed 2 bases and J shed 8 bases, with 22 bases lying between them. Germline CDR1 reads SQVTM; CDR2 reads ANQGSEA. CDR3 length equals 16 residues. The CDR3 bases are TGCAGCGTTGAATACCTTTTCCAGGAGGCGTCCGATGAGCAGTTCTTC. Its translation is CSVEYLFQEASDEQFF.

As to this clonotype: The conserved phenylalanine or tryptophan is not found at the CDR3 terminus, so this likely reflects a read error. This chain uses TRBV29-1 with TRBJ2-7; 7 nucleotides agree with TRBD1. CDR1 is SQVTM, CDR2 ANQGSEA, per germline. This CDR3 is 14 amino acids long. CDR3 sequence reads: CSVQGRGDSYEQYI. In DNA form, the CDR3 reads TGCAGCGTACAGGGGAGAGGAGATTCCTATGAGCAGTACATT.

Notes on this clonotype: A much larger clone lies one base from this, so it may be a read error. The chain couples TRBV6-2 or TRBV6-3 to TRBJ2-6, with D possibly being TRBD1 (6 bases). Per germline, CDR1 MNHEY and CDR2 SVGEGT. The CDR3 has 15 residues. CDR3 DNA sequence: TGTGCCAGCAGCCCGGACAGCTCTGGGGCCAACGACCTGACTTTC. Protein sequence: CASSPDSSGANDLTF.

About this clonotype itself: One end of the junction varies from germline; a read error may be responsible. The J gene is TRBJ2-7, the V gene TRBV6-1, with D unclear. CDR1 is MNHNS and CDR2 is SASEGT in the germline V gene. This CDR3 has 13 amino acids. CDR3 DNA sequence: TGTGACAGCAGCTGGTACTCGAACTACGAGCAGTACTTC. This gives the protein CDSSWYSNYEQYF.

A remark on this clonotype: The conserved final phenylalanine or tryptophan is absent from the CDR3, which likely points to a read error. The chain links TRBV20-1 to TRBJ2-7, with D maybe TRBD2 (5 bases). The V gene's germline CDR1 is DFQATT and CDR2 SNEGSKA (reference sequence). The CDR3 covers 13 residues. In nucleotides, the CDR3 is TGCTGTGCTAGAGGGCGGGTCTCCTACGAGCAGTACTTA. Its protein is CCARGRVSYEQYL.

This chain uses TRBV20-1 with TRBJ2-1, with a possible D match to TRBD1 (6 bases). Between the trimmed V and J ends, which lost 0 bases and 13 bases, there was a span of 19 bases. Germline V gene sequence: CDR1 DFQATT, CDR2 SNEGSKA (reference sequence). The CDR3 consists of 14 residues. The CDR3 coding sequence is TGCAGTGCTAGAGATCTGGATTTGAGGGGACATCAGTTCTTC. It encodes CSARDLDLRGHQFF.

There are a few counts of this clonotype. One end of the junction is discordant with germline, which a read error may explain. The V call is TRBV4-2, the J call TRBJ2-5, with D possibly called TRBD1 or TRBD2 (6 bases each). CDR3 length equals 16 residues. The germline V gene encodes CDR1 LGHNA and CDR2 YNFKEQ. CDR3 in DNA: TGTACCAGCGGCCAGGCCCACGGGGGCCACCAAGAGACCCAGTACTTC. It yields the protein CTSGQAHGGHQETQYF.

The V call is TRBV5-5, the J call TRBJ2-3; no definite D call. Germline V gene lookup returns CDR1 SGHKS and CDR2 YYEKEE (reference sequence). The length of the CDR3 is 15 residues. V gave up 4 bases and J gave up 1 base, with 13 bases separating them. The chain's CDR3 is CASSMELIGTDTQYF. CDR3 DNA: TGTGCCAGCAGCATGGAGTTGATTGGCACAGATACGCAGTATTTT.

Turning to this clonotype: Since no conserved phenylalanine or tryptophan closes the CDR3, a read error is the likely cause. The chain carries TRBV29-1 and TRBJ1-2; 11 bases map to TRBD1. Germline CDR1 is SQVTM and CDR2 is ANQGSEA. CDR3 length: 16 residues. The J segment lost 4 bases and the V segment lost 1 base, leaving 8 bases of the junction unmatched. This CDR3 reads CSVEGWDRGDRYGYTI. CDR3 coding DNA: TGCAGCGTTGAAGGTTGGGACAGGGGGGACCGCTATGGCTACACCATC.

With regard to this clonotype: Germline and junction disagree at one end, which may indicate a read error. The genes are TRBV6-1 and TRBJ1-2, with D perhaps matching TRBD1 (6 bases). Germline-derived CDR1 and CDR2 are MNHNS and SASEGT. The CDR3 sequence is 14 residues long. The CDR3 here is CATGGGTANHGYSF. CDR3 nucleotide sequence: TGTGCCACCGGGGGGGGCACAGCTAACCATGGCTACAGCTTC.

The V and J genes are TRBV11-2 and TRBJ2-7, with D uncertain. The CDR3 runs to 15 residues. Germline V CDR1 and CDR2: SGHAT, FQNNGV. The CDR3 spells CANSLTPSPSYEQYF. The CDR3 nucleotides read TGTGCAAACAGCTTAACTCCGAGTCCCTCCTACGAGCAGTACTTC.

Worth noting for this clonotype: A read error may account for a junction end that differs from germline. V gene TRBV29-1 combines with J gene TRBJ2-1; D is unclear. The germline V gene encodes CDR1 SQVTM and CDR2 ANQGSEA. The CDR3 runs to 14 residues. CDR3 loop: CSVKQVYSYNEPLF. CDR3 nucleotide sequence: TGCAGCGTTAAACAAGTCTACTCCTACAATGAGCCGTTATTC.

V and J are TRBV6-1 and TRBJ2-1; no reliable D call. V was pared by 7 bases and J by 0 bases, with 19 bases between. The CDR3 has 17 amino acids. Germline V gives CDR1 MNHNS, CDR2 SASEGT. In DNA form, the CDR3 reads TGTGCCAGCACCTCCCGTGTGGGCAACCTCTCCTACAATGAGCAGTTCTTC. Translating it yields CASTSRVGNLSYNEQFF.